The source of this T cell receptor (beta chain) is a study of shared clonotypes between healthy human individuals. Study overall: Each donor contributed plates that comprised three CD4 naive, three CD4 memory, two CD8 naive and one CD8 memory. Study-level points and caveats: Of the naive CD4 clonotypes, roughly 5% were shared across a handful of donors.

The protocol was immunoSEQ multiplex PCR, while the TCRdb copy is restricted to in-frame clones and leaves out a portion. The repertoire holds about 2.3 million clones, with 90% to 95% as singletons. Concerning this clone itself: What it binds is unknown.

The germline CDR1 and CDR2 sequences are LGHNA and YNFKEQ. Trimming pared 1 base from V and 4 bases from J, leaving 9 bases between. The CDR3 is 14 residues long. The source material was naive CD4+ T cells from PBMCs. Regarding subset: CD45RA+ positively selected. The chain has TRBV4-2 and TRBJ2-3; D not resolved. This TCR was sampled from a man in his late teens or twenties in good health. Some clones in this sample may be carry-over from other donors' samples. CDR3 coding DNA: TGTGCCAGCAGCCAAGGGGGTATTGCAGATACGCAGTATTTT. Amino acids: CASSQGGIADTQYF.